This passage covers 7 T cell receptor beta chains from one sample sequenced in a study of T-cell memory formation after mild COVID-19. TCRdb reanalysed the 5' RACE reads using MiXCR and keeps one entry per CDR3 protein. The data hold 68,000 or so distinct CDR3 sequences, with approximately 16% observed a single time. Input material: PBMCs or a T cell subset sorted from them (not recorded which). All receptors come from an adult woman who had mild COVID-19 (a few samples of this study predate the infection). Cell type and time point are not known.

V and J are TRBV29-1 and TRBJ2-7; 9 bases line up with TRBD1. Trimming removed 6 bases from V and 5 bases from J; junction bases left unmatched: 5. The CDR3 is 12 amino acids. Germline loops: CDR1 SQVTM, CDR2 ANQGSEA. CDR3 sequence reads: CSVPGQGDEQYF. The CDR3, as DNA: TGCAGCGTACCGGGACAGGGCGACGAGCAGTACTTC.

This clonotype was picked up a small number of times. This chain joins TRBV20-1 and TRBJ1-3; D is undetermined. The CDR3 spans 15 residues. Trimming shortened V by 4 bases and J by 0 bases, and 13 bases separated the two germline ends. From germline, CDR1 is DFQATT and CDR2 SNEGSKA (reference sequence). Here the CDR3 reads CSAIGRSISGNTIYF. Written as DNA, the CDR3 is TGCAGTGCTATAGGCAGGAGCATCTCTGGAAACACCATATATTTT.

This clonotype was counted at least ten times. The V call is TRBV7-9, the J call TRBJ2-7; D unresolved. CDR3 length: 11 residues. The germline V and J ends were trimmed by 5 bases and 0 bases, with 2 bases remaining between them. The germline CDR1 and CDR2 sequences are SEHNR and FQNEAQ (reference sequence). The CDR3 DNA sequence: TGTGCCAGCAGCGGCTCCTACGAGCAGTACTTC. It codes for CASSGSYEQYF.

The V call is TRBV15, the J call TRBJ1-1; no clear D. The CDR3 consists of 15 residues. Looked up from germline, CDR1 is LNHNV and CDR2 is YYDKDF (reference sequence). Trimming removed 5 bases from V and 3 bases from J, with 16 bases in between. CDR3 region: CATSGTQNSYTEAFF. CDR3 in DNA: TGTGCCACCAGCGGAACGCAAAACAGTTACACTGAAGCTTTCTTT.

The gene calls are TRBV27 and TRBJ1-2; D uncertain. The CDR3 runs to 13 residues. Per the germline V gene, CDR1 is MNHEY and CDR2 is SMNVEV (reference sequence). V lost 5 bases and J lost 3, with 10 bases in between. CDR3 amino acids: CASSPPGHYGYTF. Here the CDR3 DNA reads TGTGCCAGCAGTCCGCCCGGGCACTATGGCTACACCTTC.

The chain uses TRBV5-1 and TRBJ2-7; 12 bases map to TRBD2. Germline values: CDR1 SGHRS, CDR2 YFSETQ. The CDR3 has 19 residues. With V trimmed by 1 base and J by 3 bases, 14 bases remained unmatched. The CDR3 nucleotides read TGCGCCAGCAGCTTGAAAGGGGATAGCGGACTAGCGGGATTCTACGAGCAGTACTTC. Its translation is CASSLKGDSGLAGFYEQYF. The full variable domain, its missing parts supplied by reference TRBV5-1 and TRBJ2-7, is KAGVTQTPRYLIKTRGQQVTLSCSPISGHRSVSWYQQTPGQGLQFLFEYFSETQRNKGNFPGRFSGRQFSNSRSEMNVSTLELGDSALYLCASSLKGDSGLAGFYEQYFGPGTRLTVT.

CDR3 sequence: CATSDLRTGTKNIQYF. The CDR3 DNA is TGTGCCACCAGTGATTTACGGACAGGGACCAAAAACATTCAGTACTTC. This chain connects TRBV24-1 to TRBJ2-4; 8 nucleotides line up with TRBD1. Germline loops: CDR1 KGHDR, CDR2 SFDVKD. There are 16 residues in the CDR3. V lost 1 base, J lost 2 bases, and 3 bases stayed unmatched.